This T cell receptor (beta chain) appears in the sequencing data of a study of blood T cells in healthy people across ages. Study outcomes and limitations: Fewer expanded clones and more diversity marked long-lived versus aged donors.

This clonotype occurred a few times. What it recognizes is unknown. Total RNA, at least 6 micrograms per sample, came from PBMCs. Together with a sample-barcoded 5' primer, a J-beta primer mix was included in a second PCR lasting about 7 to 12 cycles. TCRdb re-derived calls from the 5' RACE reads in MiXCR, one entry per CDR3 protein. The profile shows over a million distinct CDR3 sequences, approximately 42% of them singletons. V lost 5 bases and J 6 bases, leaving 13 bases between the germline ends. Germline CDR1 is MNHEY and CDR2 is SMNVEV (reference sequence). This CDR3 region has 13 residues. This sequence originates from a woman in her late teens or twenties in good health. The sample was blood. The rearrangement links TRBV27 to TRBJ2-5; possible D gene TRBD1, 6 bases. CDR3: CASSTRGRKTQYF. The CDR3, as DNA: TGTGCCAGCAGTACCAGGGGCCGCAAGACCCAGTACTTC.